This T cell receptor beta chain came from a study of CD8 T cell repertoires and HIV-1 epitope variants. Study details: Twenty-five autologous and known Gag and Nef epitope variant peptides each stimulated T cells separately. Control wells had CMV/EBV/flu peptides, negative Ebola AY9, or no peptide. Study-wide points: No clonotypes responded to the TAALDMSHF plasma variant; roughly 5 recognized KF9, one HW9.

Notes on this clone: Its specificity is unknown.

The data were produced by immunoSEQ multiplex PCR, yet TCRdb's version contains in-frame clones alone and is incomplete. The repertoire holds over 3,500 clones, with about 72% as singletons. The germline V gene has CDR1 MDHEN and CDR2 SYDVKM. After removal of 1 base from V and 1 base from J, the junction contained 4 bases not matched to a gene. The CDR3 has 16 amino acids. The sample was cultured CD8+ T cells derived from PBMCs. The V gene is TRBV28, the J gene TRBJ2-1, with 7 bases that match TRBD1. The sequence was collected from a male donor with HIV. The CDR3 loop reads CASSLSQGISYNEQFF. The CDR3 nucleotides are TGTGCCAGCAGTTTATCACAGGGGATATCCTACAATGAGCAGTTCTTC.